This T cell receptor beta chain was identified during a study of T cells after yellow fever vaccination. Study results and limitations: FACS-sorted repertoires could contain abundant clonotypes contaminating from the bulk population.

TCRdb reprocessed the 5' RACE reads via MiXCR and lists one record per CDR3 protein. The data hold 250,000 or so distinct CDR3 sequences, with over 3% observed a single time. The CDR3 covers 16 residues. The V segment lost 4 bases and the J segment 4 bases; nucleotides outside the gene matches: 7. The germline V gene has CDR1 SGHRS and CDR2 YFSETQ. Ten or more counts support this clonotype. Its target is not known. This chain uses TRBV5-1 with TRBJ2-1; 11 nucleotides line up with TRBD1. The origin of this receptor is a man aged 18-30 years who received the YFV17D yellow fever vaccine. The sequences come from PBMCs, collected 15 days after the yellow fever booster vaccination. In DNA, the CDR3 is TGCGCCAGCAGCAGACCAGGACAGGGGGCTTACAATGAGCAGTTCTTC. Amino acids: CASSRPGQGAYNEQFF.